The present TCR beta chain was sequenced within a study of blood T cells in healthy people across ages. This CDR3 contains 19 residues. CDR1 is MNHEY, CDR2 SVGEGT, per germline. The V gene lost 0 bases and the J gene lost 0 bases, with 17 bases spanning the gap. Every donor provided 9.5 to 10 milliliters of peripheral blood. Primed by a sample-barcoded 5' primer and a J-beta primer mix, a second PCR proceeded for about 7 to 12 cycles. TCRdb recomputed calls from the 5' RACE reads with MiXCR, one row per CDR3 protein. There are some 760,000 distinct CDR3 sequences in the sample; just under 25% occur only once, and 9.4% lies in the top ten. The data also belong to a second study, concerning T cells of mothers and their children.

The sample comprised blood. The TCR originated in a boy aged 5-17 years in good health. V gene TRBV6-2 or TRBV6-3 combines with J gene TRBJ1-4, with TRBD1 as a possible D gene (5 bases). The CDR3 sequence is CASSYSGREEEATNEKLFF. For the CDR3, the DNA is TGTGCCAGCAGTTACTCGGGCAGGGAAGAGGAGGCAACTAATGAAAAACTGTTTTTT.